The sequence of this T cell receptor (beta chain) was determined in a study of T cells in Graves' hyperthyroidism and ophthalmopathy. Across the study: Before any treatment, at initial diagnosis, peripheral blood was collected.

Study-wide results and limits: Most clonotypes that expanded in the thyroid above 0.001 also showed up in blood. Researchers report that a 13 V-J model separated ophthalmopathy from stable hyperthyroidism.

RNA transcripts provided the source from which TCR beta CDR3 regions were amplified. An initial round of RT-PCR targeting the TCR CDR3 relied on the HTBI primer set. MiXCR, run by TCRdb on the multiplex PCR reads, gives a single entry per CDR3 protein. The sample lists nearly 750,000 distinct CDR3 sequences; 35% were seen once. Clinical symptoms, serum thyroxine and TRAb, thyroid ultrasound and orbital computed tomography together formed the diagnostic basis. On this clonotype itself: What it recognizes is unknown.

V trimming: 4 bases; J trimming: 5 bases; junction bases outside the gene matches: 11. Germline assignment: CDR1 SGHTA and CDR2 FQGNSA. The CDR3 has 16 residues. The clonotype originates from a woman aged 40 to 50 with Graves' hyperthyroidism. Sequencing used blood. The gene calls are TRBV7-2 and TRBJ2-7; 10 bases fit TRBD1. The CDR3 region is CASSSPGQGGDDEQYF. The CDR3 region has the DNA TGTGCCAGCAGCTCCCCAGGACAGGGGGGCGACGACGAGCAGTACTTC.